The clone carrying this TCR beta chain was picked up many times. Its matching antigen is unknown. Losses at the gene ends were 5 bases for V and 11 bases for J; bases not matched to a gene: 18. CDR1 SEHNR and CDR2 FQNEAQ come from the germline V gene (reference sequence). The CDR3 covers 16 residues. This sample was included in a study of T cells in Graves' hyperthyroidism and ophthalmopathy. Amplified TCR beta CDR3 regions came from RNA transcripts. A first-round RT-PCR of the TCR CDR3 used the HTBI primer set. MiXCR, run by TCRdb on the multiplex PCR reads, gives a single entry per CDR3 protein. The sample consists of fewer than 350,000 distinct CDR3 sequences, 20% to 25% of them appearing once. No progression to ophthalmopathy during 18 months of follow-up defined stable disease. Study results and limitations: Stable hyperthyroidism was told apart from ophthalmopathy by a model built on 13 V-J features.

The chain has TRBV7-9 and TRBJ1-3; 7 bases line up with TRBD1. The sequenced sample consisted of blood. This TCR came from a woman aged 50 to 65 with Graves' hyperthyroidism. In DNA form, the CDR3 reads TGTGCCAGCAGCAAGAGCTCAGATGGGACAGCCAATTCCATATATTTT. Translated, it gives CASSKSSDGTANSIYF.